This TCR beta chain was documented in a study of T cell clonotyping in hematopoietic cell transplantation. Study-wide results and caveats: Recipient TCR diversity dropped after transplant; expanded clonotypes rose from day 30 to 180. Without cell sorting, CD4 versus CD8 contributions remain unresolved.

CDR1 and CDR2 (germline): MGHRA, YSYEKL. This CDR3 is 17 amino acids long. V lost 0 bases to trimming and J lost 0 bases, with 13 bases between them. Sequencing was performed with immunoSEQ multiplex PCR; in TCRdb, only in-frame clones are kept and a portion is missing. This table holds 9,400 or so clones, about nine tenths found once. With regard to this clone: Antigen unknown.

This TCR was recovered from a human patient who had an allogeneic stem cell transplant, so the T cells may come from the graft donor. The donor label of this sample is uncertain. Some clones in this sample may be carry-over from other donors' samples. The specimen comprised PBMCs, sampled 180 days after allogeneic stem cell transplant. The chain carries TRBV4-1 and TRBJ2-3; the D is unclear. This CDR3 reads CASSQDHRTLSTDTQYF. The CDR3 DNA follows: TGCGCCAGCAGCCAAGATCATCGGACCCTAAGCACAGATACGCAGTATTTT.